Shown below are 21 T cell receptor beta chains from a single sample sequenced in a study of lymphopenia after photon versus proton radiotherapy (dated by TCRdb to about 2019). Library preparation was by the immunoSEQ multiplex PCR assay. Entries here come from immuneACCESS through TCRdb and include only in-frame sequences with V and J called. Some clones fail to appear in such tables; in the studies checked, an unresolved V gene covers under half of the shortfall, and the cause of the remainder is unknown. This sample gives 150,000 to 200,000 clones in total; 88% of them show up just once. Together, the top ten hold around 4.7% of the sample. The material was peripheral blood, obtained from a patient treated with photon-based radiotherapy. The origin of the receptors is a man aged 50 to 60 with gastric cancer.

This clone appeared a single time. This chain connects TRBV5-4 to TRBJ2-6; the D is unclear. The V and J ends lost 0 bases and 2 bases respectively, with 15 bases between them. Germline V gene sequence: CDR1 SGHNT, CDR2 YYREEE (reference sequence). The CDR3 is 18 residues long. In DNA form, the CDR3 reads TGTGCCAGCAGCTTGGGGGTCAGTATTTTTACTGGGGCCAACGTCCTGACTTTC. Translated, it gives CASSLGVSIFTGANVLTF.

The rearrangement joins TRBV5-4 to TRBJ2-4; D gene unclear. The CDR3 has 15 residues. V shed 0 bases and J shed 5 bases, with 12 bases lying between them. The germline V gene encodes CDR1 SGHNT and CDR2 YYREEE (reference sequence). In DNA form, the CDR3 reads TGTGCCAGCAGCTTGGCCTTTACCGGAGAAAACATTCAGTACTTC. Its translation is CASSLAFTGENIQYF.

In DNA, the CDR3 is TGTGCCAGCAACTCCAGGGGCGGGCGGAATCAGCCCCAGCATTTT. This codes for CASNSRGGRNQPQHF. The chain is built from TRBV6-1 and TRBJ1-5, with D perhaps matching TRBD1 (6 bases). Trimming stripped 7 bases from V and 4 bases from J, with 17 bases between. CDR1 and CDR2 from the germline V gene are MNHNS and SASEGT. The CDR3 runs 15 residues.

The V call is TRBV27, the J call TRBJ2-3; D is possibly TRBD2 (6 bases). Trimming removed 6 bases from V and 2 bases from J, with 12 bases in between. This CDR3 spans 14 amino acids. Germline V lookup: CDR1 MNHEY, CDR2 SMNVEV (reference sequence). The CDR3, as DNA: TGTGCCAGCAGCGACTGGGAGGTCACAGATACGCAGTATTTT. Its translation: CASSDWEVTDTQYF.

The chain carries TRBV15 and TRBJ1-1, with no clear D. This CDR3 comprises 14 residues. Germline CDR1 reads LNHNV; CDR2 reads YYDKDF (reference sequence). V was cut by 3 bases and J by 4 bases, with 12 bases left in between. In nucleotides, the CDR3 is TGTGCCACCAGCAGGGAGGGTTGGGGCACTGAAGCTTTCTTT. As protein: CATSREGWGTEAFF.

The J gene is TRBJ2-7, the V gene TRBV2, with D possibly matching TRBD1 (6 bases). The V end was cut by 8 bases, the J end by 2 bases, with 13 bases between. CDR3 size: 13 residues. Germline loops: CDR1 SNHLY, CDR2 FYNNEI. CDR3 coding DNA: TGTGCCAGCTCTCGGACAGAGCCCTACGAGCAGTACTTC. This encodes CASSRTEPYEQYF.

V usage is TRBV28 and J usage is TRBJ2-3; unclear D gene. Trimming cost V 3 bases and J 5 bases, with 9 bases left between them. The CDR3 has 13 residues. Germline V lookup: CDR1 MDHEN, CDR2 SYDVKM. The CDR3 is CASSFSGVDTQYF. CDR3 nucleotides: TGTGCCAGCAGTTTTTCCGGTGTAGATACGCAGTATTTT. Combining the CDR3 with reference TRBV28 and TRBJ2-3 gives the whole variable domain DVKVTQSSRYLVKRTGEKVFLECVQDMDHENMFWYRQDPGLGLRLIYFSYDVKMKEKGDIPEGYSVSREKKERFSLILESASTNQTSMYLCASSFSGVDTQYFGPGTRLTVL.

The gene calls are TRBV11-2 and TRBJ2-7; unclear D gene. Germline CDR1 reads SGHAT; CDR2 reads FQNNGV. The CDR3 totals 12 residues. Trimming left V 2 bases short and J 6 bases short, with 8 bases between. CDR3 nucleotide sequence: TGTGCCAGCAGCTTACGGCGAGGCGAGCAGTACTTC. Its protein is CASSLRRGEQYF. Full variable domain (missing parts from reference TRBV11-2 and TRBJ2-7): EAGVAQSPRYKIIEKRQSVAFWCNPISGHATLYWYQQILGQGPKLLIQFQNNGVVDDSQLPKDRFSAERLKGVDSTLKIQPAKLEDSAVYLCASSLRRGEQYFGPGTRLTVT.

The rearrangement joins TRBV28 to TRBJ2-3; 9 positions match TRBD1. This CDR3 region has 15 residues. Germline V gene lookup returns CDR1 MDHEN and CDR2 SYDVKM. V was clipped by 5 bases and J by 0 bases; unmatched bases: 3. CDR3 coding DNA: TGTGCCAGCAGTCAGGGGACAGGGAGCACAGATACGCAGTATTTT. Protein sequence: CASSQGTGSTDTQYF.

This chain's CDR3 is CASSSRRGLAGGPGDTQYF. CDR3 bases: TGTGCCAGTAGTTCGAGGCGGGGACTAGCGGGAGGGCCAGGAGATACGCAGTATTTT. The chain links TRBV19 to TRBJ2-3, with 16 bases fitting TRBD2. This CDR3 region has 19 residues. After removal of 5 bases from V and 5 bases from J, the junction contained 13 bases not matched to a gene. CDR1 and CDR2 from the germline V gene are LNHDA and SQIVND (reference sequence). Looking up the rest from reference TRBV19 and TRBJ2-3 gives the full variable domain: DGGITQSPKYLFRKEGQNVTLSCEQNLNHDAMYWYRQDPGQGLRLIYYSQIVNDFQKGDIAEGYSVSREKKESFPLTVTSAQKNPTAFYLCASSSRRGLAGGPGDTQYFGPGTRLTVL.

This clone was picked up one time. The rearrangement joins TRBV27 to TRBJ2-7, with 9 bases fitting TRBD1. V dropped 6 bases and J dropped 3; count of bases not matched to a gene: 6. Germline lookup yields CDR1 MNHEY and CDR2 SMNVEV (reference sequence). This CDR3 region has 14 residues. The CDR3: CASRRQGGNYEQYF. CDR3 nucleotide sequence: TGTGCCAGCAGACGACAGGGGGGAAACTACGAGCAGTACTTC.

The rearrangement joins TRBV7-2 to TRBJ2-1; D not resolved. CDR1 is SGHTA, CDR2 FQGNSA, per germline. The length of the CDR3 is 15 residues. The V and J ends lost 5 bases and 0 bases respectively, with 11 bases between them. CDR3 loop: CASSPQSSSYNEQFF. CDR3 coding DNA: TGTGCCAGCAGCCCCCAATCCAGCTCCTACAATGAGCAGTTCTTC.

V usage is TRBV29-1 and J usage is TRBJ2-3; 12 bases align to TRBD2. This CDR3 is built from 15 residues. Germline trimming cut 5 bases from V and 2 bases from J; bases unmatched to any gene: 5. Germline V gives CDR1 SQVTM, CDR2 ANQGSEA. The CDR3 region is CSVSGLAGFTDTQYF. In DNA form, the CDR3 reads TGCAGCGTTTCCGGACTAGCGGGATTCACAGATACGCAGTATTTT.

V usage is TRBV5-6 and J usage is TRBJ2-1; D is tentatively TRBD1 or TRBD2 (5 bases each). Germline V gives CDR1 SGHDT, CDR2 YYEEEE. Trimming left V 3 bases short and J 10 bases short, with 14 bases between. This CDR3 comprises 13 residues. In DNA, the CDR3 is TGTGCCAGCAGCTCGGGACGACCCCAAGAGCAGTTCTTC. Translation gives CASSSGRPQEQFF.

This sequence joins TRBV2 and TRBJ2-3; 14 positions match TRBD2. CDR3 size: 15 residues. V lost 6 bases to trimming and J lost 11 bases; unmatched junction nucleotides: 10. Germline-derived CDR1 and CDR2 are SNHLY and FYNNEI. The CDR3 spells CASRGTSGSLGGQYF. CDR3 in DNA: TGTGCCAGCAGGGGGACTAGCGGGAGCCTGGGAGGGCAGTATTTT.

The V gene is TRBV7-3, the J gene TRBJ2-1, with 13 nucleotides matching TRBD2. The CDR3 extends over 15 amino acids. V was pared by 3 bases and J by 6 bases, with 2 bases of the junction left unmatched. In germline, CDR1 is SGHTA, CDR2 FQGTGA. The CDR3 DNA sequence: TGTGCCAGCAGCTTTACTAGCGGGGGGGCCAATGAGCAGTTCTTC. This translates into CASSFTSGGANEQFF.

The chain has TRBV15 and TRBJ2-1, with 9 bases matching TRBD2. The V gene end was trimmed by 8 bases and the J gene end by 6 bases; junction bases not matched to a gene: 5. The CDR3 has 13 amino acids. Germline CDR1 reads LNHNV; CDR2 reads YYDKDF (reference sequence). The CDR3 DNA reads TGTGCCACCGGATCGACTAGCGGCAATGAGCAGTTCTTC. It encodes CATGSTSGNEQFF.

This clone has a handful of counts. This sequence joins TRBV2 and TRBJ1-2; D is undetermined. Trimming removed 4 bases from V and 6 bases from J, with 12 bases in between. In germline, CDR1 is SNHLY, CDR2 FYNNEI. This CDR3 has 13 amino acids. The CDR3 reads CASSVGLRDGYTF. The CDR3 nucleotides are TGTGCCAGCAGTGTGGGCCTAAGGGATGGCTACACCTTC.

The gene calls are TRBV19 and TRBJ1-2, with 10 bases that match TRBD1. Trimming removed 4 bases from V and 3 bases from J; junction bases left unmatched: 8. The CDR3 has 16 residues. From germline, CDR1 is LNHDA and CDR2 SQIVND (reference sequence). Here the CDR3 DNA reads TGTGCCAGTAGTACTCCCTTAGGACAGGGGGACTATGGCTACACCTTC. Translating it yields CASSTPLGQGDYGYTF.

V is TRBV9 and J is TRBJ2-7; 15 bases map to TRBD2. Germline V lookup: CDR1 SGDLS, CDR2 YYNGEE. Trimming at V came to 4 bases and at J to 2 bases, leaving 7 bases not matched to a gene. The CDR3 runs 17 residues. DNA for the CDR3: TGTGCCAGCAGCTCGGGACTAGCGGGAGGCCCAACCTACGAGCAGTACTTC. This sequence encodes CASSSGLAGGPTYEQYF.

There are a few counts of this clone. The rearrangement joins TRBV6-4 to TRBJ2-6; D gene unclear. Trimming cost V 2 bases and J 4 bases, with 9 bases left between them. CDR1 MRHNA and CDR2 SNTAGT come from the germline V gene. The CDR3 sequence is 15 residues long. The CDR3 DNA follows: TGTGCCAGCAGTGACCCCCACCAGGGGGCCAACGTCCTGACTTTC. Encoded protein: CASSDPHQGANVLTF.